These 19 T cell receptor beta chains were all obtained from the same sample, sequenced in a study of spatial heterogeneity in lung cancer. TCRdb re-derived calls from the 5' RACE reads in MiXCR, one entry per CDR3 protein. Of tens of thousands of distinct CDR3 sequences listed, around 7.5% are singletons. Time point specified: sample taken at primary tumor resection. Sequencing covered unsorted whole RNA taken from tumor, nontumor lung or frozen PBMC. Sequences were derived from PBMCs, sampled at surgery. Receptor source: a male donor with early-stage non-small cell lung cancer.

This clonotype was seen a few times. The V call is TRBV20-1, the J call TRBJ2-7, with a weak D call TRBD2 (6 bases). CDR1 and CDR2 from the germline V gene are DFQATT and SNEGSKA (reference sequence). The CDR3 contains 15 residues. Trimming removed 5 bases from V and 4 bases from J, with 21 bases in between. CDR3 in amino acids: CSASNPRDSLYEQYF. CDR3 in DNA: TGCAGTGCTTCCAACCCCCGGGACTCTTTATACGAGCAGTACTTC.

This clonotype has a handful of counts. The CDR3: CASSLQGRELFF. DNA of the CDR3: TGTGCCAGCAGCTTACAGGGCCGGGAGCTGTTTTTT. The chain employs TRBV13 and TRBJ2-2; D may be TRBD1 (5 bases). CDR3 size: 12 residues. Deletions cut 2 bases from V and 9 bases from J, with 7 bases between. The germline V gene encodes CDR1 PRHDT and CDR2 FYEKMQ (reference sequence).

The rearrangement uses TRBV20-1 and TRBJ1-1, with TRBD1 matching over 8 bases. Germline V gene data show CDR1 as DFQATT and CDR2 as SNEGSKA (reference sequence). V shed 5 bases and J 2 bases; nucleotides not matched to a gene: 13. CDR3 length equals 16 residues. CDR3 nucleotide sequence: TGCAGTGCTTTCAGGGGGCCGCTTGGTGGTAACACTGAAGCTTTCTTT. It translates to CSAFRGPLGGNTEAFF.

This rearrangement joins TRBV5-4 to TRBJ1-5, with 9 positions matching TRBD1. The trim removed 7 bases at V and 0 bases at J, leaving 5 bases unmatched. This CDR3 has 15 residues. Germline CDR1 SGHNT, CDR2 YYREEE (reference sequence). The CDR3 DNA sequence: TGTGCCAGCGGAGACAGGGGGTATAGCAATCAGCCCCAGCATTTT. Translation gives CASGDRGYSNQPQHF.

This clonotype was observed at least ten times. V and J are TRBV13 and TRBJ2-3, with D possibly being TRBD2 (5 bases). Germline CDR1 is PRHDT and CDR2 is FYEKMQ (reference sequence). The CDR3 is 16 residues long. V dropped 6 bases and J dropped 0 bases, with 16 bases sitting between them. This chain's CDR3 is CASRPIEGSSTDTQYF. The CDR3 bases are TGTGCCAGCAGACCAATAGAGGGATCTAGCACAGATACGCAGTATTTT.

This clonotype was seen many times. The chain recombines TRBV5-1 with TRBJ2-2, with D unclear. Per germline, CDR1 SGHRS and CDR2 YFSETQ. This CDR3 has 14 amino acids. Trimming removed 4 bases at V and 2 bases at J, with 9 bases between. The CDR3 bases are TGCGCCAGCAGCCAAGGACGAAACACCGGGGAGCTGTTTTTT. As protein: CASSQGRNTGELFF.

In this sample, this clonotype is medium-sized (0.01 to 0.1%). This chain joins TRBV27 and TRBJ2-5; D perhaps matches TRBD1 (6 bases). There are 14 residues in the CDR3. The V end was cut by 0 bases, the J end by 7 bases, with 12 bases between. Per germline, CDR1 MNHEY and CDR2 SMNVEV (reference sequence). This chain's CDR3 is CASSLSTGWGTQYF. CDR3 nucleotide sequence: TGTGCCAGCAGTTTATCGACAGGTTGGGGGACCCAGTACTTC.

This clonotype came up many times. V is TRBV6-5 and J is TRBJ2-2, with 11 bases lining up with TRBD2. The V and J ends lost 6 bases and 6 bases, in that order; junction bases with no gene match: 6. Germline values: CDR1 MNHEY, CDR2 SVGAGI. This CDR3 has 15 residues. The CDR3 coding sequence is TGTGCCAGCAGAAGTAGCGGGGGGGCCCCCGGGGAGCTGTTTTTT. It translates to CASRSSGGAPGELFF.

This clonotype was picked up many times. The chain couples TRBV7-6 to TRBJ1-5; TRBD1 might be the D (5 bases). This CDR3 is 15 amino acids long. V lost 1 base, J lost 4 bases, and 11 bases lay in between. CDR1 is SGHVS and CDR2 is FNYEAQ in the germline V gene. CDR3 DNA: TGTGCCAGCAGCTTAGGCCCTGACAGAAATCAGCCCCAGCATTTT. It yields the protein CASSLGPDRNQPQHF.

The sample holds many counts of this clonotype. This rearrangement joins TRBV7-2 to TRBJ2-5; TRBD1 agrees at 8 bases. This CDR3 is 15 amino acids long. The V and J ends lost 5 bases and 4 bases, in that order; junction bases with no gene match: 9. CDR1 SGHTA and CDR2 FQGNSA come from the germline V gene. CDR3 nucleotide sequence: TGTGCCAGCAGCACGAACAGGGGGGAAGGAGAGACCCAGTACTTC. Amino acids: CASSTNRGEGETQYF.

Ten or more counts support this clonotype. This chain links TRBV6-1 with TRBJ2-5; 9 nucleotides line up with TRBD1. V dropped 7 bases and J dropped 1; count of bases not matched to a gene: 7. Germline V gene sequence: CDR1 MNHNS, CDR2 SASEGT. The CDR3 is 15 amino acids. The DNA for the CDR3 is TGTGCCAGCACCAGGACAGGGGTTCGCCAAGAGACCCAGTACTTC. It translates to CASTRTGVRQETQYF.

This clonotype was counted a few times. The chain has TRBV7-2 and TRBJ1-4, with D perhaps matching TRBD1 (5 bases). The CDR3 contains 15 residues. The germline CDR1 and CDR2 sequences are SGHTA and FQGNSA. Trimming removed 4 bases at V and 10 bases at J, with 19 bases between. The CDR3: CASSSIVGSQGKLFF. The CDR3 DNA sequence: TGTGCCAGCAGCTCCATCGTGGGCAGTCAGGGAAAACTGTTTTTT.

This clonotype was seen a handful of times. V usage is TRBV6-1 and J usage is TRBJ1-5; tentatively, D is TRBD1 (5 bases). The germline gives CDR1 MNHNS, CDR2 SASEGT. V lost 0 bases and J lost 1, with 13 bases in between. This CDR3 spans 17 amino acids. The CDR3 region has the DNA TGTGCCAGCAGTGAAGCGGATAGGCGGGGGAGCAATCAGCCCCAGCATTTT. Translating gives CASSEADRRGSNQPQHF.

This clonotype was detected many times. V gene TRBV7-2 combines with J gene TRBJ2-3; D remains unclear. The length of the CDR3 is 15 residues. V dropped 1 base and J dropped 0 bases, with 8 bases sitting between them. Germline V lookup: CDR1 SGHTA, CDR2 FQGNSA. CDR3 sequence (DNA): TGTGCCAGCAGCTTAGTGGGGTCTAGCACAGATACGCAGTATTTT. Translating gives CASSLVGSSTDTQYF.

This clonotype was picked up one time. The germline gene is not matched at one end of the junction; a read error may be the cause. V gene TRBV14 combines with J gene TRBJ1-4; D not certain. CDR1 is SGHDN, CDR2 FVKESK, per germline. The CDR3 has 13 amino acids. CDR3 sequence reads: CAGSLLGGEKLFF. CDR3 in DNA: TGTGCCGGCAGCCTACTAGGAGGAGAAAAACTGTTTTTT.

At least ten counts were recorded for this clonotype. V and J are TRBV10-2 and TRBJ1-1; tentative D call: TRBD1 (5 bases). Trimming pared 3 bases from V and 1 base from J, leaving 12 bases between. This CDR3 spans 15 amino acids. The germline gives CDR1 WSHSY, CDR2 SAAADI. Here the CDR3 reads CASSDGTRPNTEAFF. CDR3 bases: TGCGCCAGCAGTGACGGGACCAGGCCGAACACTGAAGCTTTCTTT.

This clonotype was seen many times. The chain links TRBV12-3 or TRBV12-4 to TRBJ2-7, with 7 positions matching TRBD1. V lost 5 bases, J lost 2 bases, and 6 bases stayed unmatched. The CDR3 spans 14 residues. CDR3 residues: CASSPRDSTYEQYF. The CDR3 DNA reads TGTGCCAGCAGTCCCAGGGACAGTACCTACGAGCAGTACTTC.

There are many counts of this clonotype. V gene TRBV4-3 combines with J gene TRBJ1-1, with D possibly TRBD1 on 5 matching bases. The CDR3 is 15 residues long. Between the trimmed V and J ends, which lost 1 base and 0 bases, there was a span of 9 bases. From germline, CDR1 is LGHNA and CDR2 YSLEER. This CDR3 is CASSQVRGVNTEAFF. CDR3 DNA sequence: TGCGCCAGCAGCCAAGTCCGGGGGGTGAACACTGAAGCTTTCTTT.

This chain uses TRBV12-3 or TRBV12-4 with TRBJ2-1; the D gene is possibly TRBD1 (6 bases). V was shortened by 5 bases and J by 6 bases, with 17 bases between the two germline ends. This CDR3 comprises 15 residues. The CDR3 is CASSPTGRLPNEQFF. CDR3 sequence (DNA): TGTGCCAGCAGTCCTACAGGGCGCCTGCCCAATGAGCAGTTCTTC.